This T cell receptor beta chain was identified in a study of CD8+ T cells in alopecia areata. Study-level information: At a dose of 5 to 10 mg twice daily, oral tofacitinib was given to treated patients.

Trimming shortened V by 3 bases and J by 4 bases, and 15 bases separated the two germline ends. Germline V gene lookup returns CDR1 GTSNPN and CDR2 SVGIG (reference sequence). The CDR3 is made up of 14 amino acids. Treatment reported: oral pan-JAK inhibitor, 5-10 mg twice daily. To note about this clone: Its target is not known.

Extraction of RNA preceded its reverse transcription into cDNA, which served as the sequencing template. The assay was immunoSEQ multiplex PCR, and TCRdb's table has in-frame clones only and misses some. This table holds 150,000 to 200,000 clones, roughly 60% found once. Notes on the study in general: Lesional scalp, especially alopecia totalis/universalis, showed higher clonality than normal scalp. There were many expanded lesional clones persisting in scalp and blood during tofacitinib. Patients shared TCRs less clearly than mice did, possibly for HLA-related reasons.

The J gene is TRBJ1-2, the V gene TRBV30, with a tentative D call TRBD1 (5 bases). The sequence was collected from a human donor with alopecia areata. The specimen comprised CD4+ T cells sorted from blood, sampled at week 24, from a patient treated with tofacitinib. Here the CDR3 reads CAWSLPPGTYGYTF. The CDR3 nucleotides read TGTGCCTGGAGCCTTCCCCCAGGGACCTATGGCTACACCTTC.